A single sample is the source of the 30 T cell receptor beta chains below, sequenced in a study of T cell responses to AZD1222 COVID-19 vaccine. Produced via immunoSEQ multiplex PCR; TCRdb's table is partial and in-frame only. The data show about 91,000 clones, with roughly 90% seen just once and approximately 21% held by the top ten. The starting material was peripheral blood, obtained on day 0 of AZD1222 vaccination. These receptors came from an adult in good health.

The V gene is TRBV6-5, the J gene TRBJ2-7; 8 bases map to TRBD2. The CDR3 contains 15 residues. Germline CDR1 is MNHEY and CDR2 is SVGAGI. The V gene end was trimmed by 0 bases and the J gene end by 1 base; junction bases not matched to a gene: 2. CDR3 loop: CASSYSRLASYEQYF. As DNA, the CDR3 is TGTGCCAGCAGTTACTCACGACTAGCGTCCTACGAGCAGTACTTC.

This chain links TRBV5-1 with TRBJ1-3; tentative D call: TRBD1 (6 bases). The V gene lost 4 bases and the J gene lost 3 bases, with 11 bases spanning the gap. Germline V gene data show CDR1 as SGHRS and CDR2 as YFSETQ. The CDR3 runs to 14 residues. This CDR3 reads CASSLDSVGNTIYF. In DNA, the CDR3 is TGCGCCAGCAGCCTGGACAGTGTTGGAAACACCATATATTTT.

The chain combines TRBV7-9 with TRBJ1-2; D unresolved. The CDR3 spans 12 residues. CDR1 SEHNR and CDR2 FQNEAQ come from the germline V gene (reference sequence). Trimming shortened V by 5 bases and J by 7 bases, and 11 bases separated the two germline ends. The CDR3 protein is CASSRIRAGYTF. The CDR3 coding sequence is TGTGCCAGCAGCCGGATAAGGGCTGGCTACACCTTC.

The rearrangement links TRBV3-1 (or the pseudogene TRBV3-2) to TRBJ2-5; TRBD2 aligns across 7 bases. The length of the CDR3 is 13 residues. Germline V gene sequence: CDR1 LGHDT, CDR2 YNNKEL (reference sequence). The J segment lost 1 base and the V segment lost 4 bases, leaving 0 bases of the junction unmatched. The CDR3, as DNA: TGTGCCAGCAGCCGGGAGGGCCAAGAGACCCAGTACTTC. It translates to CASSREGQETQYF.

This chain links TRBV27 with TRBJ1-1; D is unclear. In germline, CDR1 is MNHEY, CDR2 SMNVEV (reference sequence). The CDR3 loop spans 14 amino acids. V lost 6 bases and J lost 1, with 12 bases in between. The CDR3 region has the DNA TGTGCCAGCAGCTCTGGACGGGGGAACACTGAAGCTTTCTTT. It yields the protein CASSSGRGNTEAFF.

The V and J genes are TRBV6-5 and TRBJ1-6, with D perhaps TRBD1 (6 bases). The V gene's germline CDR1 is MNHEY and CDR2 SVGAGI. This CDR3 has 14 residues. V lost 0 bases and J lost 10, with 10 bases in between. The CDR3 DNA reads TGTGCCAGCAGTTACTCGGGACACCTATCACCCCTCCACTTT. Protein product: CASSYSGHLSPLHF.

The chain uses TRBV19 and TRBJ1-1, with TRBD1 as a possible D gene (5 bases). CDR1 and CDR2 (germline): LNHDA, SQIVND (reference sequence). The CDR3 consists of 13 residues. V lost 6 bases and J 4 bases, leaving 12 bases between the germline ends. The DNA for the CDR3 is TGTGCCAGTAGAGAGAACGGGGGCACTGAAGCTTTCTTT. Protein: CASRENGGTEAFF.

This clone occurred once. The rearrangement links TRBV11-2 to TRBJ1-1; D is unclear. Germline CDR1 and CDR2: SGHAT and FQNNGV. V was pared by 6 bases and J by 1 base, with 12 bases between. This CDR3 comprises 14 residues. Here the CDR3 reads CASRPGRRNTEAFF. The CDR3 nucleotides are TGTGCCAGCAGACCAGGACGGCGGAACACTGAAGCTTTCTTT.

This chain connects TRBV6-5 to TRBJ2-7; D is tentatively TRBD1 or TRBD2 (5 bases each). V gave up 2 bases and J gave up 3 bases, with 14 bases separating them. This CDR3 is built from 15 residues. Germline V CDR1 and CDR2: MNHEY, SVGAGI. The CDR3 nucleotides are TGTGCCAGCAGTTACCGTGCTTCGGGGCACTACGAGCAGTACTTC. This sequence encodes CASSYRASGHYEQYF.

V usage is TRBV7-2 and J usage is TRBJ2-5; the match to TRBD1 covers 8 bases. The CDR3 runs 14 residues. Germline loops: CDR1 SGHTA, CDR2 FQGNSA. V lost 5 bases to trimming and J lost 0 bases; unmatched junction nucleotides: 2. CDR3 region: CASSPGGNQETQYF. The CDR3 DNA reads TGTGCCAGCAGCCCAGGGGGCAACCAAGAGACCCAGTACTTC.

Notes on this clone: At one boundary the junction diverges from the germline segment, which might be a read error. V and J are TRBV10-3 and TRBJ2-7; 9 bases align to TRBD1. Germline V lookup: CDR1 ENHRY, CDR2 SYGVKD. CDR3 length: 15 residues. In DNA, the CDR3 is TGTGTCATCACTCAGGGACAGGGAGCAACCTACGAGCAGTACTTC. This sequence encodes CVITQGQGATYEQYF.

The chain couples TRBV7-9 to TRBJ1-2, with TRBD1 as a possible D gene (5 bases). Germline values: CDR1 SEHNR, CDR2 FQNEAQ (reference sequence). The CDR3 loop spans 16 amino acids. The ends were cut back, 6 bases at V and 1 base at J, with 18 bases in the middle. The CDR3 spells CASSSITGGNNYGYTF. Written as DNA, the CDR3 is TGTGCCAGCAGTTCAATAACAGGAGGAAATAACTATGGCTACACCTTC.

This clone counts as medium-sized (0.01 to 0.1%). This chain connects TRBV5-1 to TRBJ1-1, with 10 bases lining up with TRBD1. The J segment lost 5 bases and the V segment lost 2 bases, leaving 6 bases of the junction unmatched. There are 15 residues in the CDR3. Germline values: CDR1 SGHRS, CDR2 YFSETQ. As DNA, the CDR3 is TGCGCCAGCAGCTTTACCGGGACAGGGGTAACTGAAGCTTTCTTT. It encodes CASSFTGTGVTEAFF.

This rearrangement joins TRBV28 to TRBJ1-5; D possibly corresponds to TRBD1 (5 bases). Germline CDR1 and CDR2: MDHEN and SYDVKM. The CDR3 is made up of 15 amino acids. V dropped 4 bases and J dropped 3 bases, with 13 bases sitting between them. CDR3 sequence: CASSSGTTHNQPQHF. In DNA form, the CDR3 reads TGTGCCAGCAGTTCCGGGACCACACACAATCAGCCCCAGCATTTT. The variable domain in full, with the rest retrieved from reference TRBV28 and TRBJ1-5, is DVKVTQSSRYLVKRTGEKVFLECVQDMDHENMFWYRQDPGLGLRLIYFSYDVKMKEKGDIPEGYSVSREKKERFSLILESASTNQTSMYLCASSSGTTHNQPQHFGDGTRLSIL.

The rearrangement joins TRBV12-3 or TRBV12-4 to TRBJ1-2, with TRBD1 matching over 7 bases. This CDR3 comprises 13 residues. The V gene end was trimmed by 5 bases and the J gene end by 6 bases; junction bases not matched to a gene: 6. The CDR3: CASSLRQGDGYTF. The CDR3 DNA reads TGTGCCAGCAGTCTCCGACAGGGTGATGGCTACACCTTC.

This clone was observed a few times. This chain connects TRBV27 to TRBJ1-5; D is uncertain. This CDR3 has 16 residues. Germline CDR1 reads MNHEY; CDR2 reads SMNVEV (reference sequence). V was pared by 4 bases and J by 3 bases, with 16 bases between. The DNA for the CDR3 is TGTGCCAGCAGTTCCTCCTGGACCGGGGACAATCAGCCCCAGCATTTT. Its translation: CASSSSWTGDNQPQHF.

This clone appeared a single time. The V and J genes are TRBV5-1 and TRBJ1-2, with TRBD1 identical over 7 bases. The CDR3 is 16 amino acids. Trimming removed 2 bases from V and 4 bases from J; junction bases left unmatched: 11. Germline loops: CDR1 SGHRS, CDR2 YFSETQ. CDR3 DNA: TGCGCCAGCAGCTTCACCGGGACAGCTTTAACCTATGGCTACACCTTC. This sequence encodes CASSFTGTALTYGYTF.

This clone was detected only once. The V call is TRBV5-4, the J call TRBJ2-6; D is perhaps TRBD2 (5 bases). The V gene's germline CDR1 is SGHNT and CDR2 YYREEE (reference sequence). The CDR3 runs 14 residues. V lost 0 bases and J lost 13, with 14 bases in between. The CDR3: CASSLVFGGGVLTF. CDR3 DNA: TGTGCCAGCAGCTTGGTGTTCGGCGGAGGAGTCCTGACTTTC. The full variable domain, with the rest looked up from reference TRBV5-4 and TRBJ2-6, is ETGVTQSPTHLIKTRGQQVTLRCSSQSGHNTVSWYQQALGQGPQFIFQYYREEENGRGNFPPRFSGLQFPNYSSELNVNALELDDSALYLCASSLVFGGGVLTFGAGSRLTVL.

V usage is TRBV3-1 (or the pseudogene TRBV3-2) and J usage is TRBJ1-1, with 7 nucleotides matching TRBD1. The CDR3 extends over 13 amino acids. The germline gives CDR1 LGHDT, CDR2 YNNKEL (reference sequence). Trimming cost V 5 bases and J 4 bases; bases outside gene matches: 4. The CDR3: CASSLQGPTEAFF. CDR3 nucleotide sequence: TGTGCCAGCAGCTTACAGGGGCCCACTGAAGCTTTCTTT.

The sample holds a few counts of this clone. The V and J genes are TRBV28 and TRBJ1-2; tentative D call: TRBD1 (5 bases). V lost 1 base and J lost 0, with 12 bases in between. Germline V gives CDR1 MDHEN, CDR2 SYDVKM. CDR3 length equals 16 residues. In nucleotides, the CDR3 is TGTGCCAGCAGTTTATCCGTGGGGGTCCCTAACTATGGCTACACCTTC. Its protein is CASSLSVGVPNYGYTF.

In this sample, this clone turned up a few times. V usage is TRBV6-2 or TRBV6-3 and J usage is TRBJ2-2; possibly TRBD2 for D (6 bases). Trimming took off 0 bases at V and 9 bases at J, with 14 bases between the two ends. In germline, CDR1 is MNHEY, CDR2 SVGEGT. CDR3 length: 15 amino acids. The CDR3 spells CASSYSRGGDRELFF. The CDR3 DNA reads TGTGCCAGCAGTTACTCAAGAGGAGGGGACCGGGAGCTGTTTTTT.

This chain joins TRBV7-2 and TRBJ1-1, with TRBD1 identical over 8 bases. CDR3 length: 18 residues. The V gene's germline CDR1 is SGHTA and CDR2 FQGNSA. Germline trimming cut 1 base from V and 0 bases from J; bases unmatched to any gene: 10. CDR3 loop: CASSLDPGGAWMNTEAFF. In nucleotides, the CDR3 is TGTGCCAGCAGCTTAGACCCAGGGGGCGCTTGGATGAACACTGAAGCTTTCTTT.

The chain combines TRBV30 with TRBJ1-1; D call uncertain. Germline lookup yields CDR1 GTSNPN and CDR2 SVGIG (reference sequence). This CDR3 spans 13 amino acids. CDR3 DNA sequence: TGTGCGGGTTCGGAAGGGAGGAGCACTGAAGCTTTCTTT. Translating gives CAGSEGRSTEAFF.

The V gene is TRBV2, the J gene TRBJ2-7; a weak D match, TRBD1 (5 bases). The CDR3 spans 16 residues. The germline V and J ends were trimmed by 6 bases and 1 base, with 19 bases remaining between them. Germline V gene data show CDR1 as SNHLY and CDR2 as FYNNEI. The CDR3 DNA sequence: TGTGCCAGCAGCCGAGACAGACAGTTGCTGTCCTACGAGCAGTACTTC. Translation gives CASSRDRQLLSYEQYF.

This chain joins TRBV5-1 and TRBJ2-2, with 7 positions matching TRBD1. The V gene end was trimmed by 4 bases and the J gene end by 3 bases; junction bases not matched to a gene: 3. The CDR3 has 14 residues. Germline-derived CDR1 and CDR2 are SGHRS and YFSETQ. This CDR3 reads CASSVTGYTGELFF. The CDR3, as DNA: TGCGCCAGCAGCGTGACAGGGTACACCGGGGAGCTGTTTTTT. The complete variable domain, with remaining parts taken from reference TRBV5-1 and TRBJ2-2, reads KAGVTQTPRYLIKTRGQQVTLSCSPISGHRSVSWYQQTPGQGLQFLFEYFSETQRNKGNFPGRFSGRQFSNSRSEMNVSTLELGDSALYLCASSVTGYTGELFFGEGSRLTVL.

The V gene is TRBV6-5, the J gene TRBJ1-2; D is ambiguous. Deletions cut 0 bases from V and 4 bases from J, with 12 bases between. Germline CDR1 is MNHEY and CDR2 is SVGAGI. CDR3 length equals 15 residues. In DNA, the CDR3 is TGTGCCAGCAGTTACTCGAGGCTGGGAGGCTATGGCTACACCTTC. Translation: CASSYSRLGGYGYTF.

This sequence joins TRBV4-3 and TRBJ2-7; 9 bases agree with TRBD2. The CDR3 is 16 amino acids. The trim removed 0 bases at V and 1 base at J, leaving 4 bases unmatched. Germline lookup yields CDR1 LGHNA and CDR2 YSLEER. The CDR3 DNA reads TGCGCCAGCAGCCAAGAAAGACTAGCGGCGTCCTACGAGCAGTACTTC. This translates into CASSQERLAASYEQYF.

The chain employs TRBV9 and TRBJ1-6; D gene ambiguous. V lost 2 bases and J 9 bases, leaving 9 bases between the germline ends. There are 13 residues in the CDR3. In germline, CDR1 is SGDLS, CDR2 YYNGEE. This CDR3 is CASSVGMGSPLHF. The CDR3 bases are TGTGCCAGCAGCGTTGGGATGGGTTCACCCCTCCACTTT.

This sequence joins TRBV27 and TRBJ1-6, with D possibly TRBD1 on 5 matching bases. The V and J ends lost 6 bases and 11 bases respectively, with 20 bases between them. This CDR3 is built from 15 residues. From germline, CDR1 is MNHEY and CDR2 SMNVEV (reference sequence). CDR3 DNA: TGTGCCAGCAGACCCTCCGGGACGGTCCGTCCACCCCTCCACTTT. This encodes CASRPSGTVRPPLHF.

The V and J genes are TRBV5-4 and TRBJ1-1; D remains ambiguous. The V end was cut by 3 bases, the J end by 3 bases, with 12 bases between. This CDR3 has 14 amino acids. Per the germline V gene, CDR1 is SGHNT and CDR2 is YYREEE (reference sequence). CDR3 in DNA: TGTGCCAGCAGCTCACGCGGGAGGGACACTGAAGCTTTCTTT. As protein: CASSSRGRDTEAFF.